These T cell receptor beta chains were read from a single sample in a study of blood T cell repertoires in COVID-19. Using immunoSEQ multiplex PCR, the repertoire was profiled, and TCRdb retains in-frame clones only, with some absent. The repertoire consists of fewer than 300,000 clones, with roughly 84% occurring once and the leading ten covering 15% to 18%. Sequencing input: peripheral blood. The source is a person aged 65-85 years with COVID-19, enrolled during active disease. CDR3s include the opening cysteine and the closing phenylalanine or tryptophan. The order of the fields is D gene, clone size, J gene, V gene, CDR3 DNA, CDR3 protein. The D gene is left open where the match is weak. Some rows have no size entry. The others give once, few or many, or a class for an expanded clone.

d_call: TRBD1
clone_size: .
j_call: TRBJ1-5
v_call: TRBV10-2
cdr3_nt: TGCGCCAGCAGAAGGGGACAGGCAGGTCAGCCCCAGCATTTT
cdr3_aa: CASRRGQAGQPQHF

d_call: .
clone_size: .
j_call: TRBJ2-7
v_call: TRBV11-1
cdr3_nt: TGTGCCAGCAGCCCCGCCGGCGGCTCCTACGAGCAGTACTTC
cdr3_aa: CASSPAGGSYEQYF

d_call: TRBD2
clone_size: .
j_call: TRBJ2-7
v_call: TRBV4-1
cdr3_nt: TGCGCCAGCAGCCAAGCGGAGGGACTAGCGTACTACGAGCAGTACTTC
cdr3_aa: CASSQAEGLAYYEQYF

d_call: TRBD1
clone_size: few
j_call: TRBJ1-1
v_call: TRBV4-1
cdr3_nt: TGCGCCAGCAGACCAATACAGGGGCGTTGGACTGAAGCTTTCTTT
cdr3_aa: CASRPIQGRWTEAFF

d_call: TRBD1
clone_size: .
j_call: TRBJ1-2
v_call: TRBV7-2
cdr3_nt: TGTGCCAGCAGCGTCCGACAGGGTAACTATGGCTACACCTTC
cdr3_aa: CASSVRQGNYGYTF

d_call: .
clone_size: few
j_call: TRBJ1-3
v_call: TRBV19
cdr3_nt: TGTGCCAGTACAGGAAACACCATATATTTT
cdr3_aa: CASTGNTIYF

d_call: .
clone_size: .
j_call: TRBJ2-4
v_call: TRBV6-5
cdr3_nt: TGTGCCAGCAGTCCAGGGCTCGACATTCAGTACTTC
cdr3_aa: CASSPGLDIQYF

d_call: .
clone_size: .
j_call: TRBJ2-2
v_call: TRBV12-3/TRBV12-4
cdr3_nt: TGTGCCAGCAGTTTATCGTCCCCCGGGGAGCTGTTTTTT
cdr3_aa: CASSLSSPGELFF

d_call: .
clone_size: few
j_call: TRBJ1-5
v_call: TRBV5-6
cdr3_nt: TGTGCCAGCAGCTTGTGGGGAGCCAGCAATCAGCCCCAGCATTTT
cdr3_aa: CASSLWGASNQPQHF

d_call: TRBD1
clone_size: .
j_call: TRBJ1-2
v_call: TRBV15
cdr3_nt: TGTGCCACCAGCAGAGACGGACAGGGCAGAACCTTC
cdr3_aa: CATSRDGQGRTF

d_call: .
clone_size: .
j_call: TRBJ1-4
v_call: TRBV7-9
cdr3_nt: TGTGCCAGCAGCTTACGGGGAGATGAAAAACTGTTTTTT
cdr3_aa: CASSLRGDEKLFF

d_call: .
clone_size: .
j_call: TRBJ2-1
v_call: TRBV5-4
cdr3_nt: TGTGCCAGCAGCCTGGACGAGTCCAATGAGCAGTTCTTC
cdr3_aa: CASSLDESNEQFF

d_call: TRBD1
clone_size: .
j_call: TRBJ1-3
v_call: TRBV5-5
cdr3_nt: TGTGCCAGCAGGCTGGGACAGGGAACTGCTGGAAACACCATATATTTT
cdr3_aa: CASRLGQGTAGNTIYF

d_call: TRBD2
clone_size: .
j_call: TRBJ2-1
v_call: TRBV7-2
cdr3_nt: TGTGCCAGCATGACTAGCGGGGGGGCAAATGAGCAGTTCTTC
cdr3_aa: CASMTSGGANEQFF

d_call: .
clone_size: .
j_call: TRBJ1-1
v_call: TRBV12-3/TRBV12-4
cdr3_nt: TGTGCCAGCAGTTTGGGTCAGGCGACTGAAGCTTTCTTT
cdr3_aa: CASSLGQATEAFF

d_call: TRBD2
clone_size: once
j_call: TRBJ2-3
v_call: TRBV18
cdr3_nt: TGTGCCAGCTCACCAATCATAGCGGGGTCATCAGATACGCAGTATTTT
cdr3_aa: CASSPIIAGSSDTQYF